Here is one T cell receptor beta chain with its context. These data originate in a study of blood T cell repertoires in COVID-19. Original processing methods: Researchers report that nucleated cell counts were estimated from reference gene primer amplification. Generated by immunoSEQ multiplex PCR, the TCRdb table keeps only in-frame clones and is missing some. The V and J calls and clone size were taken over from that table, and D and trimming were inferred from the DNA. Of 400,000 to 550,000 clones detected, about 90% appear once; the ten largest clones hold just under 2%. There are 16 residues in the CDR3. The V gene's germline CDR1 is KGHSH and CDR2 LQKENI. V was pared by 0 bases and J by 4 bases, with 5 bases of the junction left unmatched.

The chain links TRBV18 to TRBJ2-1, with 8 nucleotides matching TRBD2. The receptor was isolated from a woman younger than 30 with acute COVID-19. Sample: PBMCs or T cells enriched from blood (not recorded which). Here the CDR3 reads CASSPPGSGTYNEQFF. CDR3 DNA sequence: TGTGCCAGCTCACCACCGGGTAGCGGGACATACAATGAGCAGTTCTTC.